This passage covers 32 T cell receptor beta chains from one sample sequenced in a study of T cell responses to AZD1222 COVID-19 vaccine. Data came from immunoSEQ multiplex PCR; TCRdb stores just in-frame clones and leaves some out. The data hold roughly 150,000 clones, with about 92% observed a single time. The specimen comprised peripheral blood, sampled on day 0 of AZD1222 vaccination. These receptors were obtained from an adult in good health.

V usage is TRBV29-1 and J usage is TRBJ2-1; 9 nucleotides line up with TRBD1. The trim removed 6 bases at V and 2 bases at J, leaving 2 bases unmatched. CDR3 length: 13 amino acids. Germline CDR1 is SQVTM and CDR2 is ANQGSEA. The CDR3 DNA reads as TGCAGCGTCTGGACAGGGGCCTACAATGAGCAGTTCTTC. Translation: CSVWTGAYNEQFF.

The chain carries TRBV3-1 (or the pseudogene TRBV3-2) and TRBJ1-4; TRBD1 is a possible D gene (5 bases). CDR1 is LGHDT and CDR2 is YNNKEL in the germline V gene (reference sequence). The CDR3 contains 15 residues. The germline V and J ends were trimmed by 4 bases and 8 bases, with 17 bases remaining between them. Written as DNA, the CDR3 is TGTGCCAGCAGCCGGCTGGGGCCGCGCAGGGAAAAACTGTTTTTT. Protein sequence: CASSRLGPRREKLFF.

J is TRBJ1-5 and V is TRBV28; TRBD1 might be the D (5 bases). The CDR3 loop spans 15 amino acids. V lost 2 bases, J lost 1 base, and 9 bases lay in between. Germline CDR1 MDHEN, CDR2 SYDVKM. CDR3 nucleotide sequence: TGTGCCAGCAGTTTAGGCGGGGGGAGCAATCAGCCCCAGCATTTT. Its protein product is CASSLGGGSNQPQHF. Supplemented by reference TRBV28 and TRBJ1-5, the full variable domain reads DVKVTQSSRYLVKRTGEKVFLECVQDMDHENMFWYRQDPGLGLRLIYFSYDVKMKEKGDIPEGYSVSREKKERFSLILESASTNQTSMYLCASSLGGGSNQPQHFGDGTRLSIL.

The genes are TRBV11-2 and TRBJ1-6, with D hard to call. The CDR3 covers 15 residues. V was trimmed by 0 bases and J by 0 bases, leaving 3 bases between them. Germline V lookup: CDR1 SGHAT, CDR2 FQNNGV. CDR3 nucleotides: TGTGCCAGCAGCTTAGATTCCTCCTATAATTCACCCCTCCACTTT. Protein product: CASSLDSSYNSPLHF.

Here the CDR3 DNA reads TGTGCCAGCTCACCCGGGGGGACGAACACTGAAGCTTTCTTT. Translating gives CASSPGGTNTEAFF. The chain carries TRBV18 and TRBJ1-1, with a tentative D call TRBD1 (5 bases). Per the germline V gene, CDR1 is KGHSH and CDR2 is LQKENI. V was clipped by 3 bases and J by 1 base, with 9 bases between them. The CDR3 extends over 14 amino acids.

The chain is built from TRBV19 and TRBJ1-5; a possible D gene is TRBD1 (5 bases). V lost 0 bases, J lost 2 bases, and 8 bases lay in between. This CDR3 has 15 amino acids. CDR1 LNHDA and CDR2 SQIVND come from the germline V gene (reference sequence). The CDR3 sequence: CASSIEGLRNQPQHF. The CDR3, as DNA: TGTGCCAGTAGTATAGAGGGGCTTCGCAATCAGCCCCAGCATTTT. The full variable domain, rest sourced from reference TRBV19 and TRBJ1-5, is DGGITQSPKYLFRKEGQNVTLSCEQNLNHDAMYWYRQDPGQGLRLIYYSQIVNDFQKGDIAEGYSVSREKKESFPLTVTSAQKNPTAFYLCASSIEGLRNQPQHFGDGTRLSIL.

The chain carries TRBV4-1 and TRBJ2-7; D not certain. The germline CDR1 and CDR2 sequences are MGHRA and YSYEKL. Trimming left V 0 bases short and J 2 bases short, with 5 bases between. This CDR3 region has 13 residues. The CDR3 nucleotides are TGCGCCAGCAGCCAAGATAGGGCCTACGAGCAGTACTTC. Encoded protein: CASSQDRAYEQYF.

This clone was seen a single time. The V call is TRBV4-2, the J call TRBJ1-3; D is undetermined. The CDR3 sequence is 16 residues long. V shed 0 bases and J shed 2 bases, with 11 bases lying between them. CDR1 LGHNA and CDR2 YNFKEQ come from the germline V gene. The CDR3 sequence is CASSQDHGVAGNTIYF. As DNA, the CDR3 is TGTGCCAGCAGCCAAGATCACGGGGTTGCTGGAAACACCATATATTTT.

V gene TRBV12-5 combines with J gene TRBJ1-1; weak D call: TRBD1 (5 bases). The V gene lost 7 bases and the J gene lost 6 bases, with 18 bases spanning the gap. The CDR3 is made up of 14 amino acids. In germline, CDR1 is LGHNT, CDR2 FRNRAP. CDR3 sequence (DNA): TGTGCTAGTGCCCTGGGACCCGAACGGTCTGAAGCTTTCTTT. This gives the protein CASALGPERSEAFF.

V usage is TRBV6-5 and J usage is TRBJ1-2; no clear D. Germline V CDR1 and CDR2: MNHEY, SVGAGI. V lost 8 bases, J lost 3 bases, and 13 bases lay in between. The CDR3 loop spans 13 amino acids. The CDR3 region is CASGDGRYYGYTF. The CDR3 nucleotides are TGTGCCAGCGGAGATGGCAGATACTATGGCTACACCTTC.

The chain joins TRBV19 to TRBJ2-1; D is unresolved. Germline V gene data show CDR1 as LNHDA and CDR2 as SQIVND (reference sequence). V was clipped by 4 bases and J by 0 bases, with 7 bases between them. The CDR3 spans 14 residues. The CDR3 is CASSNLSSYNEQFF. Written as DNA, the CDR3 is TGTGCCAGTAGTAACCTGAGCTCCTACAATGAGCAGTTCTTC.

This clone appeared once. The rearrangement joins TRBV11-1 to TRBJ2-1; D gene unclear. CDR3 length: 11 residues. The germline V gene has CDR1 SGHAT and CDR2 FQDESV (reference sequence). Trimming stripped 3 bases from V and 15 bases from J, with 12 bases between. The CDR3 reads CASSFPYIGFF. In DNA form, the CDR3 reads TGTGCCAGCAGCTTTCCCTATATCGGGTTCTTC.

This clone was recorded only once. V usage is TRBV5-1 and J usage is TRBJ2-5; 7 bases align to TRBD2. The germline V gene has CDR1 SGHRS and CDR2 YFSETQ. This CDR3 is built from 15 residues. Losses at the gene ends were 2 bases for V and 4 bases for J; bases not matched to a gene: 8. The CDR3 bases are TGCGCCAGCAGCTTTAGCGGGCTGAGCGGAGAGACCCAGTACTTC. Translated, it gives CASSFSGLSGETQYF.

The V and J genes are TRBV7-9 and TRBJ2-1; D could derive from TRBD1 or TRBD2 (5 bases each). V gave up 6 bases and J gave up 0 bases, with 12 bases separating them. Looked up from germline, CDR1 is SEHNR and CDR2 is FQNEAQ (reference sequence). The CDR3 runs 15 residues. This chain's CDR3 is CASRRDGSSYNEQFF. The CDR3 region has the DNA TGTGCCAGCAGACGGGACGGTAGCTCCTACAATGAGCAGTTCTTC. The variable domain in full, completed from reference TRBV7-9 and TRBJ2-1, reads DTGVSQNPRHKITKRGQNVTFRCDPISEHNRLYWYRQTLGQGPEFLTYFQNEAQLEKSRLLSDRFSAERPKGSFSTLEIQRTEQGDSAMYLCASRRDGSSYNEQFFGPGTRLTVL.

The V gene is TRBV27, the J gene TRBJ1-1; no clear D gene. The CDR3 spans 12 residues. Germline V gene lookup returns CDR1 MNHEY and CDR2 SMNVEV (reference sequence). V gave up 5 bases and J gave up 10 bases, with 14 bases separating them. The CDR3 sequence: CASSTTGGRAFF. The DNA for the CDR3 is TGTGCCAGCAGTACAACTGGAGGTCGAGCTTTCTTT.

V is TRBV5-1 and J is TRBJ1-1; D might be TRBD1 (5 bases). V shed 3 bases and J shed 1 base, with 10 bases lying between them. Germline V gene lookup returns CDR1 SGHRS and CDR2 YFSETQ. The CDR3 is 14 residues long. CDR3 sequence reads: CASSSGLGNTEAFF. The CDR3 DNA reads as TGCGCCAGCAGCTCGGGGCTGGGGAACACTGAAGCTTTCTTT.

This rearrangement joins TRBV7-3 to TRBJ2-1; D not resolved. CDR1 and CDR2 (germline): SGHTA, FQGTGA. V lost 5 bases to trimming and J lost 0 bases, with 8 bases between them. There are 14 residues in the CDR3. CDR3 sequence: CASSPRPSYNEQFF. The CDR3 DNA is TGTGCCAGCAGCCCCCGCCCCTCCTACAATGAGCAGTTCTTC.

The chain joins TRBV12-3 or TRBV12-4 to TRBJ1-1; D might be TRBD1 (5 bases). Trimming cost V 6 bases and J 5 bases, with 13 bases left between them. The CDR3 has 13 amino acids. The CDR3 region is CASSKHQGTEAFF. The CDR3 region has the DNA TGTGCCAGCAGCAAACACCAGGGAACTGAAGCTTTCTTT.

The CDR3 DNA sequence: TGTGCCAGCAGTGAGGGTGACAGGGGGCTCGCCAAAAACATTCAGTACTTC. It codes for CASSEGDRGLAKNIQYF. The J gene is TRBJ2-4, the V gene TRBV6-1; TRBD1 matches 10 bases. The CDR3 covers 17 residues. V lost 3 bases and J lost 1; bases outside the gene matches: 6. The V gene's germline CDR1 is MNHNS and CDR2 SASEGT.

The chain joins TRBV11-3 to TRBJ2-7, with D unclear. This CDR3 is built from 16 residues. CDR1 and CDR2 from the germline V gene are SGHNT and YENEEA. V was clipped by 1 base and J by 5 bases, with 18 bases between them. CDR3 nucleotides: TGTGCCAGCAGCTTAGGCGGCCGGCAGGTTGGGGACGAGCAGTACTTC. It is translated as CASSLGGRQVGDEQYF.

Details on this clone: A read error may be the cause here, since a much bigger clone is one base away. The CDR3 sequence: CASSDGGTGELFF. CDR3 nucleotide sequence: TGTGCCAGCAGTGACGGGGGCACCGGGGAGCTGTTTTTT. The rearrangement joins TRBV2 to TRBJ2-2; the D gene is possibly TRBD2 (6 bases). V lost 3 bases, J lost 4 bases, and 6 bases lay in between. CDR3 length: 13 residues. Looked up from germline, CDR1 is SNHLY and CDR2 is FYNNEI.

The V gene is TRBV19, the J gene TRBJ2-1; no firm D call. The V end was cut by 5 bases, the J end by 0 bases, with 11 bases between. Germline values: CDR1 LNHDA, CDR2 SQIVND (reference sequence). The CDR3 length is 15 residues. The CDR3 nucleotides read TGTGCCAGTAGTCCCACCCTGAGCTCCTACAATGAGCAGTTCTTC. Translating it yields CASSPTLSSYNEQFF.

This clone has a single count. The genes are TRBV6-4 and TRBJ2-1; D may be TRBD2 (6 bases). Trimming took off 3 bases at V and 7 bases at J, with 13 bases between the two ends. Germline CDR1 MRHNA, CDR2 SNTAGT. The CDR3 length is 14 residues. CDR3 in DNA: TGTGCCAGCAGTGAAACCGGGGCGGGGAATGAGCAGTTCTTC. This gives the protein CASSETGAGNEQFF.

The V call is TRBV2, the J call TRBJ1-1; D not certain. The V gene's germline CDR1 is SNHLY and CDR2 FYNNEI. The CDR3 covers 12 residues. V shed 2 bases and J shed 12 bases, with 13 bases lying between them. This CDR3 is CASSEPVSVPFF. CDR3 nucleotides: TGTGCCAGCAGTGAACCAGTCAGCGTGCCTTTCTTT.

The chain recombines TRBV3-1 (or the pseudogene TRBV3-2) with TRBJ2-7, with D perhaps TRBD1 (6 bases). The germline V gene has CDR1 LGHDT and CDR2 YNNKEL (reference sequence). The CDR3 loop spans 13 amino acids. Deletions cut 2 bases from V and 7 bases from J, with 12 bases between. DNA for the CDR3: TGTGCCAGCAGCCAATACATAAGGGGGGAGCAGTACTTC. Its translation is CASSQYIRGEQYF.

The CDR3 is CASTQDFPGTQYF. The CDR3 nucleotides read TGTGCCAGCACCCAAGACTTCCCGGGGACCCAGTACTTC. The genes are TRBV2 and TRBJ2-5; the D is unclear. Per germline, CDR1 SNHLY and CDR2 FYNNEI. The V and J ends lost 7 bases and 7 bases respectively, with 16 bases between them. There are 13 residues in the CDR3.

This clone has only a few counts. This chain connects TRBV9 to TRBJ1-2; D ambiguous. This CDR3 spans 16 amino acids. V shed 0 bases and J shed 4 bases, with 16 bases lying between them. Germline loops: CDR1 SGDLS, CDR2 YYNGEE. The CDR3 DNA sequence: TGTGCCAGCAGCGTAGGTCTCGGCAGTTTCCTCTATGGCTACACCTTC. It translates to CASSVGLGSFLYGYTF.

This clone was counted ten times or more. The V and J genes are TRBV6-2 or TRBV6-3 and TRBJ2-7; D remains unclear. This CDR3 contains 13 residues. The V gene's germline CDR1 is MNHEY and CDR2 SVGEGT. The V end was cut by 4 bases, the J end by 3 bases, with 10 bases between. CDR3 amino acids: CASSSAVGYEQYF. The CDR3 DNA is TGTGCCAGCAGTTCCGCGGTAGGCTACGAGCAGTACTTC.

The V gene is TRBV2, the J gene TRBJ1-5, with 10 bases aligning to TRBD1. Germline V gene lookup returns CDR1 SNHLY and CDR2 FYNNEI. The CDR3 has 15 residues. The J segment lost 5 bases and the V segment lost 8 bases, leaving 9 bases of the junction unmatched. In DNA, the CDR3 is TGTGCCAGCCGCATTCCCGGGACAGGGGATCAGCCCCAGCATTTT. It codes for CASRIPGTGDQPQHF.

The V gene is TRBV3-1 (or the pseudogene TRBV3-2), the J gene TRBJ1-4; 9 bases fit TRBD1. Germline-derived CDR1 and CDR2 are LGHDT and YNNKEL (reference sequence). J gave up 7 bases and V 1 base, and 7 bases lay outside the gene matches. The CDR3 length is 16 residues. The CDR3 loop is CASSQVNGQGIEKLFF. CDR3 sequence (DNA): TGTGCCAGCAGCCAAGTGAACGGACAGGGGATTGAAAAACTGTTTTTT.

Only a few counts were recorded for this clone. The chain joins TRBV6-2 or TRBV6-3 to TRBJ1-1; maybe TRBD1 (5 bases). This CDR3 has 14 residues. Germline V lookup: CDR1 MNHEY, CDR2 SVGEGT. Trimming cost V 4 bases and J 0 bases, with 9 bases left between them. This chain's CDR3 is CASSWGLLNTEAFF. The DNA of the CDR3 is TGTGCCAGCAGTTGGGGACTCCTGAACACTGAAGCTTTCTTT.

This chain links TRBV2 with TRBJ1-5; D unclear. With 3 bases removed from V and 5 bases from J, the gap between germline ends came to 14 bases. Germline lookup yields CDR1 SNHLY and CDR2 FYNNEI. The CDR3 spans 15 residues. CDR3 loop: CASSEVSGRDQPQHF. In DNA, the CDR3 is TGTGCCAGCAGTGAGGTGTCAGGCCGGGATCAGCCCCAGCATTTT.